This T cell receptor beta chain was captured in a study of neurological immune-mediated disorders. As concerns this clonotype: Its specificity is unknown.

TCRdb called the 5' RACE reads again in MiXCR, with one record for every CDR3 protein. The sample carries 70,000 or so distinct CDR3 sequences, roughly 5% recorded once. Points from the study as a whole: HTLV-1-associated myelopathy had the most TCR clonal expansion, whereas multiple sclerosis had the least (lower than in healthy controls).

Trimming stripped 0 bases from V and 3 bases from J, with 12 bases between. The CDR3 is 16 amino acids. Germline values: CDR1 SGHRS, CDR2 YFSETQ. Sequencing was carried out using PBMCs. The chain employs TRBV5-1 and TRBJ2-2; perhaps TRBD1 as D (6 bases). The source is a young woman with multiple sclerosis. Here the CDR3 DNA reads TGCGCCAGCAGCTTGGGCTGGGGACAAGACACCGGGGAGCTGTTTTTT. Protein product: CASSLGWGQDTGELFF.